The 7 T cell receptor beta chains below come from one sample, sequenced in a study of cytotoxic CD8 clonotypes in ibrutinib-treated CLL. Sequenced by immunoSEQ multiplex PCR; TCRdb stores in-frame clones only, minus some. This table holds 20,000 to 30,000 clones, approximately 71% found once. Sequenced here: PBMCs, sampled after 12 months of ibrutinib treatment. These receptor sequences come from a human donor with chronic lymphocytic leukemia.

This chain uses TRBV29-1 with TRBJ2-3; the match to TRBD2 covers 8 bases. Per germline, CDR1 SQVTM and CDR2 ANQGSEA. The CDR3 covers 21 residues. V trimming: 0 bases; J trimming: 2 bases; junction bases outside the gene matches: 22. The CDR3 nucleotides are TGCAGCGTTGAAGATCGGGTCTATCACCGGCGGGGGGCCTCCCACACAGATACGCAGTATTTT. Amino acids: CSVEDRVYHRRGASHTDTQYF.

V is TRBV28 and J is TRBJ1-3, with D hard to call. The CDR3 is made up of 12 amino acids. Trimming took off 6 bases at V and 2 bases at J, with 5 bases between the two ends. From germline, CDR1 is MDHEN and CDR2 SYDVKM. The CDR3 bases are TGTGCCAGCAGGCGCCCTGGAAACACCATATATTTT. Translating gives CASRRPGNTIYF.

The chain couples TRBV2 to TRBJ2-1; 9 bases are shared with TRBD2. The trim removed 4 bases at V and 7 bases at J, leaving 8 bases unmatched. The CDR3 spans 15 residues. Germline loops: CDR1 SNHLY, CDR2 FYNNEI. Here the CDR3 reads CASSGGLAQGNEQFF. The CDR3 bases are TGTGCCAGCAGTGGGGGACTAGCCCAGGGAAATGAGCAGTTCTTC.

The rearrangement uses TRBV5-4 and TRBJ1-4; D remains ambiguous. Trimming stripped 4 bases from V and 4 bases from J, with 11 bases between. Germline V gene data show CDR1 as SGHNT and CDR2 as YYREEE (reference sequence). This CDR3 comprises 14 residues. CDR3: CASSPGWGNEKLFF. The CDR3 DNA reads TGTGCCAGCAGCCCTGGATGGGGTAATGAAAAACTGTTTTTT.

This chain links TRBV19 with TRBJ1-4; maybe TRBD1 (6 bases). The CDR3 has 16 residues. The V and J ends lost 4 bases and 4 bases respectively, with 16 bases between them. In germline, CDR1 is LNHDA, CDR2 SQIVND (reference sequence). CDR3: CASSTRRTANNEKLFF. The CDR3 DNA reads as TGTGCCAGTAGTACAAGACGGACAGCTAATAATGAAAAACTGTTTTTT.

V usage is TRBV5-1 and J usage is TRBJ1-1; D is unresolved. Trimming pared 5 bases from V and 1 base from J, leaving 9 bases between. The germline V gene encodes CDR1 SGHRS and CDR2 YFSETQ. This CDR3 is 13 amino acids long. Written as DNA, the CDR3 is TGCGCCAGCAGGAAGCAGGAGAACACTGAAGCTTTCTTT. Its translation: CASRKQENTEAFF.

The CDR3 DNA is TGCGCCAGCAGCCATTCCAGGGGAGCGGGGGGCCCCAGTCAAGAGACCCAGTACTTC. Translation: CASSHSRGAGGPSQETQYF. V gene TRBV4-1 combines with J gene TRBJ2-5; 9 bases fit TRBD2. This CDR3 is built from 19 residues. The junction had 16 bases not matched to a gene; V was cut back by 3 bases and J by 2 bases. Germline loops: CDR1 MGHRA, CDR2 YSYEKL.